This T cell receptor beta chain came from a study of blood T cell repertoires in COVID-19. Study-level information: The origin of the acute and convalescent COVID-19 samples was the United States, Italy and Spain. Sample material is recorded as cDNA or gDNA derived from T cells, B-cell-depleted T cells, or PBMCs.

With 2 bases clipped from V and 3 bases from J, the junction kept 13 bases outside the gene matches. The V gene's germline CDR1 is MNHNS and CDR2 SASEGT. This CDR3 has 17 residues. Source study methods: The authors estimated nucleated cell counts from reference gene primer amplification. The repertoire was sequenced with immunoSEQ multiplex PCR; TCRdb's copy has only in-frame clones and lacks some. Clonal size and the V and J genes are those of that table, whereas D and trimming came from the DNA. This table has under 70,000 clones, 79% appearing once. Sequenced: peripheral blood. The clonotype was recovered from a woman of 80 years or more with active or convalescent COVID-19. This chain links TRBV6-1 with TRBJ2-7; 7 bases are a match to TRBD2. CDR3 bases: TGTGCCAGCAGTGAACTAGGACTAGGATTCTCCCTCTACGAGCAGTACTTC. Protein product: CASSELGLGFSLYEQYF.